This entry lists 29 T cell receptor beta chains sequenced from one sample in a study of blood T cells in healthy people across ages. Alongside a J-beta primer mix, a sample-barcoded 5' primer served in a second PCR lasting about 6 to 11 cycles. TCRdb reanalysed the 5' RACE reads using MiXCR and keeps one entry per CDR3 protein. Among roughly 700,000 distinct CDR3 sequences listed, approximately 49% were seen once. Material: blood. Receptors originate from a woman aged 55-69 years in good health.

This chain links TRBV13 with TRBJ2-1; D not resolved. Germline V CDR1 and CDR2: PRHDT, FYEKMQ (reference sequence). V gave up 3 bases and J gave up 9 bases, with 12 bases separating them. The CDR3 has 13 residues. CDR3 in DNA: TGTGCCAGCAGCTTGGTGGGTTGGAGTGAGCAGTTCTTC. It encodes CASSLVGWSEQFF.

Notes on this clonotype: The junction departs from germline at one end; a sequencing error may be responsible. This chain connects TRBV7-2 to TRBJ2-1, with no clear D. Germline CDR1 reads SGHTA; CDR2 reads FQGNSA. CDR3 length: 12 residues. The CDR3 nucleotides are TGTGTCAGCAGCCCGTTCCACAATGAGCAGTTCTTC. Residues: CVSSPFHNEQFF.

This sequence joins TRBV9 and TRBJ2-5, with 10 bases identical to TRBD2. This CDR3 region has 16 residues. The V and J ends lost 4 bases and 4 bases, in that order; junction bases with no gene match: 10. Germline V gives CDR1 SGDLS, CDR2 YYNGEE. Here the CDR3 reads CASSIGSSGSLETQYF. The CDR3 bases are TGTGCCAGCAGCATAGGTTCTAGCGGGAGTCTAGAGACCCAGTACTTC.

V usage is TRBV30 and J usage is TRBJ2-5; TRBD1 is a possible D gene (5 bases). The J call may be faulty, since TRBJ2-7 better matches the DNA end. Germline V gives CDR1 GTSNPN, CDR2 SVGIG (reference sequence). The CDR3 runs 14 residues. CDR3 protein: CAWSVSRGPCEQYF. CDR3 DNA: TGTGCCTGGAGTGTATCAAGGGGCCCATGCGAGCAGTACTTC.

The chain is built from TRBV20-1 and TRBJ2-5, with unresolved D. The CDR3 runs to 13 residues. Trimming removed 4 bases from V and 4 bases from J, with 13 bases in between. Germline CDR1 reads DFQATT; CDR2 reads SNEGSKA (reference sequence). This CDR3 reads CSAMSPAPETQYF. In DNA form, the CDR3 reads TGCAGTGCTATGTCCCCAGCCCCAGAGACCCAGTACTTC.

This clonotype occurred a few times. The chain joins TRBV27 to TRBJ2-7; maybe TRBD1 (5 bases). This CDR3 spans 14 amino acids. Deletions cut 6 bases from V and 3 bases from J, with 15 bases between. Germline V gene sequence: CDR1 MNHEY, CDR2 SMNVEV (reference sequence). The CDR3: CASRLAAGRYEQYF. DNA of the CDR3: TGTGCCAGCAGACTTGCGGCAGGGCGCTACGAGCAGTACTTC.

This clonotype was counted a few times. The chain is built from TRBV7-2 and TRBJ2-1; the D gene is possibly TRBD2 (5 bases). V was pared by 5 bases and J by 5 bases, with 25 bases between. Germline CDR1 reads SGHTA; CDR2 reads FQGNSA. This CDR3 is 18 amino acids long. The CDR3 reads CASSHTYDWTGRNNEQFF. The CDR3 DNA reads TGTGCCAGCAGCCATACATACGACTGGACTGGACGAAACAATGAGCAGTTCTTC.

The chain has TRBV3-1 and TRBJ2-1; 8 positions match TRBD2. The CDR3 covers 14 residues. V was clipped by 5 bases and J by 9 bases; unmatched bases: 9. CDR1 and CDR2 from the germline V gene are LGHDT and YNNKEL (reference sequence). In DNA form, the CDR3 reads TGTGCCAGCAGCTACAGCGGGAGTAGGTCTGAGCAGTTCTTC. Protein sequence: CASSYSGSRSEQFF.

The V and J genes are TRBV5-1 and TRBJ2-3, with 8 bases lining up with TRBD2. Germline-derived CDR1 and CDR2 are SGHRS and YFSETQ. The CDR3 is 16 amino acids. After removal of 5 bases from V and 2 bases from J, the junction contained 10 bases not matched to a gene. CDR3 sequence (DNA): TGCGCCAGCAGGCGGACCAGCGGGAGTTTCACAGATACGCAGTATTTT. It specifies CASRRTSGSFTDTQYF.

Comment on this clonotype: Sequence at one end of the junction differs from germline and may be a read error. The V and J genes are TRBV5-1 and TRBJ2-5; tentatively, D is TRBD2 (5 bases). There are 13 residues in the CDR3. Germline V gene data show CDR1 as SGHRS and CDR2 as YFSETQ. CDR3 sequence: CANSFPGEETQYF. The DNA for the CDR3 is TGCGCCAACAGCTTCCCCGGGGAAGAGACCCAGTACTTC.

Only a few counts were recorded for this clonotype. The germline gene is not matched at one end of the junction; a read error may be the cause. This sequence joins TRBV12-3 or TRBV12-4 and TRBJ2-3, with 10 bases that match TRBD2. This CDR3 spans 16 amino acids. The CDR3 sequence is CASSFPLAGFTDTQYF. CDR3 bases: TGTGCTAGCAGCTTCCCACTAGCGGGATTCACAGATACGCAGTATTTT.

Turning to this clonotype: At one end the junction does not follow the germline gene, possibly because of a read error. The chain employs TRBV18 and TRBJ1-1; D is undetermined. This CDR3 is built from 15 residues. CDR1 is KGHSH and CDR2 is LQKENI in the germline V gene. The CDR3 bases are TGCGCCAGCTCACCACCGGGGAGGGCCCACACTGAAGCTTTCTTT. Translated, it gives CASSPPGRAHTEAFF.

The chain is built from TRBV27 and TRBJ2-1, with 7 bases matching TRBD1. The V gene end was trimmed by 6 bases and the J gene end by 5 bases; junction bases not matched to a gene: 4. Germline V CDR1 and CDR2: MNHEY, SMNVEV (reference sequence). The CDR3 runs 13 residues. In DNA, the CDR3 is TGTGCCAGCAGAGGACAGGAGAACAATGAGCAGTTCTTC. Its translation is CASRGQENNEQFF.

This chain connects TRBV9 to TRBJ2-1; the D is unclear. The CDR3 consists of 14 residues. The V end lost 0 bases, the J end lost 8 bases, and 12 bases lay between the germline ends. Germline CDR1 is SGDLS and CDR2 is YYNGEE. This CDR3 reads CASSVDFGKDEQFF. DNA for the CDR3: TGTGCCAGCAGCGTAGATTTTGGTAAGGATGAGCAGTTCTTC. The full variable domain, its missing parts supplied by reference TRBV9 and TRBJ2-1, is DSGVTQTPKHLITATGQRVTLRCSPRSGDLSVYWYQQSLDQGLQFLIQYYNGEERAKGNILERFSAQQFPDLHSELNLSSLELGDSALYFCASSVDFGKDEQFFGPGTRLTVL.

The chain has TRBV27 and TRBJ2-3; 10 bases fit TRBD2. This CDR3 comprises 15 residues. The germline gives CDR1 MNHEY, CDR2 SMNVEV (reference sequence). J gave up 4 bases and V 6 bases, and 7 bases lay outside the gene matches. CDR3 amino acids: CASRILAGAPDTQYF. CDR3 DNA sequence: TGTGCCAGCAGAATCCTAGCGGGAGCACCAGATACGCAGTATTTT.

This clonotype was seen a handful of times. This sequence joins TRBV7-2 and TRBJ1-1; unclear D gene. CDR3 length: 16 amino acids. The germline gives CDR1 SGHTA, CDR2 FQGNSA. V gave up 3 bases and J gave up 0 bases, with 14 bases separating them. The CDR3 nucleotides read TGTGCCAGCAGCTTCGTGCCCACTGCCATGAACACTGAAGCTTTCTTT. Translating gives CASSFVPTAMNTEAFF.

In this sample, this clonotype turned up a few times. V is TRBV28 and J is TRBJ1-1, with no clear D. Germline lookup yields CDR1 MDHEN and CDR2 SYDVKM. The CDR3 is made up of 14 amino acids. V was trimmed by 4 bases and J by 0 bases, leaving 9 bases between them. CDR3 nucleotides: TGTGCCAGCAGTTACCGGGATGTGAACACTGAAGCTTTCTTT. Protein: CASSYRDVNTEAFF.

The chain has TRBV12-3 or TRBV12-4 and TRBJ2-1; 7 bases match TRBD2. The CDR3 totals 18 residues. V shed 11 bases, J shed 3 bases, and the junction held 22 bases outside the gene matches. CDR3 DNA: TGTGCCTGCACTCCGGGGGGAATCGATGATTCACTCTACAATGAGCAGTTCTTC. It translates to CACTPGGIDDSLYNEQFF.

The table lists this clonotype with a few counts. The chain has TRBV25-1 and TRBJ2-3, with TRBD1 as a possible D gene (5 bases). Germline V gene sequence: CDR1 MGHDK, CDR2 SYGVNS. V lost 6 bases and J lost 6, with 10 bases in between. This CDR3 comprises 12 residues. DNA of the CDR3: TGTGCCAGCAGGACAGCGCCGGATACGCAGTATTTT. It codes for CASRTAPDTQYF.

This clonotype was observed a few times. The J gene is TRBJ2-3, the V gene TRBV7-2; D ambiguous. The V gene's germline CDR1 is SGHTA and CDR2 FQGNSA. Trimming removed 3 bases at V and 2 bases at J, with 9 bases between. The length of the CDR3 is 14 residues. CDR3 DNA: TGTGCCAGCAGCTTCGTCCGAGACACAGATACGCAGTATTTT. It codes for CASSFVRDTDTQYF. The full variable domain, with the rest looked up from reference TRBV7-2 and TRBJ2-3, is GAGVSQSPSNKVTEKGKDVELRCDPISGHTALYWYRQSLGQGLEFLIYFQGNSAPDKSGLPSDRFSAERTGGSVSTLTIQRTQQEDSAVYLCASSFVRDTDTQYFGPGTRLTVL.

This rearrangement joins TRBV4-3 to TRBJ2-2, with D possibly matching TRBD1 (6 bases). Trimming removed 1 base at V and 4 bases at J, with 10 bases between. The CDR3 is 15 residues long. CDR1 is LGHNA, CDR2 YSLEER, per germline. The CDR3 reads CASSQGTGLTGELFF. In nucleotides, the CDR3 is TGCGCCAGCAGCCAAGGAACAGGGCTCACCGGGGAGCTGTTTTTT.

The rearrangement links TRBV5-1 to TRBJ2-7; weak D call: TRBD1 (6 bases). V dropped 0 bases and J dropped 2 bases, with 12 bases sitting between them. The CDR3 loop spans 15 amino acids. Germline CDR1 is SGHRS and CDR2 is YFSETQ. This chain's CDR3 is CASSLAQGLTYEQYF. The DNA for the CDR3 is TGCGCCAGCAGCTTGGCACAGGGCTTGACCTACGAGCAGTACTTC.

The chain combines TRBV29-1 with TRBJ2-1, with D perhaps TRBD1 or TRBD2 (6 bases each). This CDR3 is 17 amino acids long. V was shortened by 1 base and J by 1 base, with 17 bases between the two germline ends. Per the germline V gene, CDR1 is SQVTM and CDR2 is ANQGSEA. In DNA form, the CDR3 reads TGCAGCGTTGAAGTTTTAGGGGGGAGTAAATCCTACAATGAGCAGTTCTTC. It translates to CSVEVLGGSKSYNEQFF.

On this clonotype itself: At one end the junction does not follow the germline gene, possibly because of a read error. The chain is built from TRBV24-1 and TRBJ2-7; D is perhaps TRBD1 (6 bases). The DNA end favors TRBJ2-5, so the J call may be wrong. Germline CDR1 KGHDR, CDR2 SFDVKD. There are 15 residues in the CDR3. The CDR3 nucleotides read TGCGCCACCAGTGACTCCGGACAGCTGATGGAGACCCAGTACTTC. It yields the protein CATSDSGQLMETQYF.

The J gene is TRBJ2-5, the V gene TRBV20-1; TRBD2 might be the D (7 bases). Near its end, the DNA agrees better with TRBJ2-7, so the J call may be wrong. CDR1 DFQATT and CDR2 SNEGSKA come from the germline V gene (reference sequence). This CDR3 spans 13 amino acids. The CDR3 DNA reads TGCAGTGCTAGCGGGGGGAAGGGGGACGAGCAGTACTTC. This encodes CSASGGKGDEQYF.

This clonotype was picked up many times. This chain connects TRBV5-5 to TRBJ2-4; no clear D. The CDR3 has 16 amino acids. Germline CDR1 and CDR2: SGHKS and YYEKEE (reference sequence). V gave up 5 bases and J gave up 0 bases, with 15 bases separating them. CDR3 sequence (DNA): TGTGCCAGCAGTGAAGTGGGATACGGAGCCAAAAACATTCAGTACTTC. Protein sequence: CASSEVGYGAKNIQYF.

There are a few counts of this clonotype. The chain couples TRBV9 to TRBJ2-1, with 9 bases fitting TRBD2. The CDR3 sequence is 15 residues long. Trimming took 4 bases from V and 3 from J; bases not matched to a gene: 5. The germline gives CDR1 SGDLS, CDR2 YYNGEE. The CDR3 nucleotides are TGTGCCAGCAGCTATAGCGGGAGCCGCTACAATGAGCAGTTCTTC. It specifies CASSYSGSRYNEQFF.

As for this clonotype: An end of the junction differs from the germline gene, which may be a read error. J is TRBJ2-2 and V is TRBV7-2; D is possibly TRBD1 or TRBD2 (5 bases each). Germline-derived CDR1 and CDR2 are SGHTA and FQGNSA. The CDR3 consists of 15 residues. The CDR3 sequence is CASSDSTANTGELFF. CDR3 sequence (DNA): TGTGCCAGCAGCGATTCGACAGCGAACACCGGGGAACTGTTTTTT.

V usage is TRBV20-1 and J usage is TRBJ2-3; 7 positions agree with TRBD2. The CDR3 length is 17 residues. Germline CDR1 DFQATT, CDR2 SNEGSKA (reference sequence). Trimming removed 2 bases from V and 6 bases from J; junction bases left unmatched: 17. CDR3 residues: CSARSAGAVPSGDTQYF. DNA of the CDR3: TGCAGTGCTAGATCTGCGGGAGCCGTTCCCTCGGGGGATACGCAGTATTTT.